This TCR beta chain originates from a study of CD8 T cells in ankylosing spondylitis. General study results and limits: Some of these motif variants have turned up before, in reports on reactive arthritis synovial fluid and blood.

The CDR3 is 14 amino acids. Germline values: CDR1 SGHDT, CDR2 YYEEEE. V was shortened by 3 bases and J by 4 bases, with 11 bases between the two germline ends. Of note for this clonotype: Its antigen is still unknown.

As the method for making TCR beta libraries, quantitative 5'-RACE with molecular barcodes was used. TCRdb reanalysed the 5' RACE reads using MiXCR and keeps one entry per CDR3 protein. Among approximately 210,000 distinct CDR3 sequences listed, over 10% were seen once. V and J are TRBV5-6 and TRBJ2-1, with D tentatively TRBD2 (6 bases). The source of this sequence is a male donor with ankylosing spondylitis or in good health (not recorded which). The material sequenced was blood, either unsorted or a sorted T cell fraction (not recorded which). The CDR3: CASSYPGTYNEQFF. The CDR3 DNA sequence: TGTGCCAGCAGCTACCCCGGGACTTACAATGAGCAGTTCTTC.